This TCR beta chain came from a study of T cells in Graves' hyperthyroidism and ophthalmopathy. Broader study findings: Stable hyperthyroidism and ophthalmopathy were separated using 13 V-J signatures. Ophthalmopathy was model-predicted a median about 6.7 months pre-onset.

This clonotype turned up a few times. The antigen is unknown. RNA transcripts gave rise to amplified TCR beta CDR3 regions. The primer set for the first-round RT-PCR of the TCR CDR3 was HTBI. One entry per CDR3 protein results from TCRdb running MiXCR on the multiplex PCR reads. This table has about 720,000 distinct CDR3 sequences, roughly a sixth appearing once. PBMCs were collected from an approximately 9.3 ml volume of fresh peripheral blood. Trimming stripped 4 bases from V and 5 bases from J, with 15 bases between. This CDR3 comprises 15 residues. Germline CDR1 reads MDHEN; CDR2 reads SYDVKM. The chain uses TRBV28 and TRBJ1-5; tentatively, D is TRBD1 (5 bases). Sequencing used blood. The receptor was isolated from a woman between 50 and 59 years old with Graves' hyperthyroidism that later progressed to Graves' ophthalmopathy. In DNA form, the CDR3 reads TGTGCCAGCAGTTCCCCGGGGCAGAGCTATCAGCCCCAGCATTTT. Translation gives CASSSPGQSYQPQHF.